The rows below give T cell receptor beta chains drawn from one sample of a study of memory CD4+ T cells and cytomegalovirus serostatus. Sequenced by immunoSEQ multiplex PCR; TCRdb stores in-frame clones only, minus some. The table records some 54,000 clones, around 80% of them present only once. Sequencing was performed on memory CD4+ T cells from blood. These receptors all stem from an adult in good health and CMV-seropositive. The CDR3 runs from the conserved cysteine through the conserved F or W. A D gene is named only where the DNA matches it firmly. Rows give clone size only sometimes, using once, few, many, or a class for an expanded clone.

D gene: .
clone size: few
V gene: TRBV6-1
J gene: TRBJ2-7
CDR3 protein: CASSAFNRYFTYEQYF
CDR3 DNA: TGTGCCAGCAGTGCTTTTAACAGGTACTTCACCTACGAGCAGTACTTC

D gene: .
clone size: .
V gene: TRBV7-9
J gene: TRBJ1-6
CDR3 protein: CASSSQGQKGSPLHF
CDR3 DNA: TGTGCCAGCAGCTCCCAGGGTCAGAAAGGATCACCCCTCCACTTT

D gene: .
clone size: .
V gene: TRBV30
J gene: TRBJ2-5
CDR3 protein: CAWNLRGFQETQYF
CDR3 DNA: TGTGCCTGGAACCTTCGGGGGTTCCAAGAGACCCAGTACTTC

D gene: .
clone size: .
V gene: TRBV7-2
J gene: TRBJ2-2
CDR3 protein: CASSLGGVTGELFF
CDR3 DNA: TGTGCCAGCAGCTTAGGGGGTGTCACCGGGGAGCTGTTTTTT

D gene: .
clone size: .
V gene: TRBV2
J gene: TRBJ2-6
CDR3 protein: CASGRGQAGANVLTF
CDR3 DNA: TGTGCCAGCGGGCGGGGGCAGGCTGGGGCCAACGTCCTGACTTTC

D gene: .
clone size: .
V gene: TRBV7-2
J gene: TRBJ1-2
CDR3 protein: CASSLDWNYGYTF
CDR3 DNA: TGTGCCAGCAGCTTAGACTGGAACTATGGCTACACCTTC

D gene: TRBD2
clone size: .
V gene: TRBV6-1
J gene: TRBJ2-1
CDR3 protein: CASGGEQYYNEQFF
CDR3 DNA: TGTGCCAGCGGGGGGGAACAGTACTACAATGAGCAGTTCTTC

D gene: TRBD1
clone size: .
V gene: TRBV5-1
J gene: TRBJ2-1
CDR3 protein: CASTIRDRGVDEQFF
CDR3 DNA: TGCGCCAGCACCATCCGGGACAGGGGCGTAGATGAGCAGTTCTTC

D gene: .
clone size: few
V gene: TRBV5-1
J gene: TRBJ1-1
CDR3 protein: CASGDGGMETEAFF
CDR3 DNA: TGCGCCAGCGGGGATGGGGGAATGGAAACTGAAGCTTTCTTT

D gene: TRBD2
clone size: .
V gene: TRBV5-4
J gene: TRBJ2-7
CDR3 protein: CASSRGGENYEQYF
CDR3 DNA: TGTGCCAGCAGCCGCGGGGGGGAGAATTACGAGCAGTACTTC

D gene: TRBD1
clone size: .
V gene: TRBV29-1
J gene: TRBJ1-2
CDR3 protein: CSVETQGAKSYTF
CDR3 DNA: TGCAGCGTTGAGACGCAGGGGGCGAAGAGCTACACCTTC

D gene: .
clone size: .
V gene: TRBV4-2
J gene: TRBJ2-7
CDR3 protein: CASSQDKGLRSGQYF
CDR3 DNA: TGTGCCAGCAGCCAAGATAAGGGTTTACGATCCGGGCAGTACTTC

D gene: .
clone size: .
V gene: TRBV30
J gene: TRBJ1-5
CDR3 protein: CAWSVRGSLNQPQHF
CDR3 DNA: TGTGCCTGGAGTGTACGCGGCAGTTTGAATCAGCCCCAGCATTTT

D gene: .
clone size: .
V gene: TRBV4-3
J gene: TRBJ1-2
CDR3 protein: CASSQDFTVRSYTF
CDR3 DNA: TGCGCCAGCAGCCAAGACTTTACAGTAAGGTCCTACACCTTC

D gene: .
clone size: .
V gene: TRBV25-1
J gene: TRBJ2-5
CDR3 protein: CASSERGMETQYF
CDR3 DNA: TGTGCCAGCAGTGAGAGGGGAATGGAGACCCAGTACTTC